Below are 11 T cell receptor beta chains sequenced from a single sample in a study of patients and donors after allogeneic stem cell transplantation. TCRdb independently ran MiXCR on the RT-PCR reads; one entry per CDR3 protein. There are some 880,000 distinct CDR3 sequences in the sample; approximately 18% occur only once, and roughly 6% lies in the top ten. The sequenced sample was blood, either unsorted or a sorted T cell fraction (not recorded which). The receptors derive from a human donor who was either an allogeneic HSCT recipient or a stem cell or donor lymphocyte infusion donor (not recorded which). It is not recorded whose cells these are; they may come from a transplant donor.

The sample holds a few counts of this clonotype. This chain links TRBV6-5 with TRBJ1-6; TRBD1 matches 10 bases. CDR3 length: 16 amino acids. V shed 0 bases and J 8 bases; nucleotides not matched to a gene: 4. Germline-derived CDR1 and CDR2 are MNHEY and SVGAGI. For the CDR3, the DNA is TGTGCCAGCAGTTACTCTCGGGACAGGGGCCATTCACCCCTCCACTTT. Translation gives CASSYSRDRGHSPLHF.

This CDR3 reads CASTMTGTGDYGYTF. CDR3 sequence (DNA): TGTGCCAGCACCATGACCGGGACAGGGGACTATGGCTACACCTTC. The chain couples TRBV12-3 or TRBV12-4 to TRBJ1-2; TRBD1 aligns across 10 bases. After removal of 7 bases from V and 3 bases from J, the junction contained 8 bases not matched to a gene. CDR3 size: 15 residues.

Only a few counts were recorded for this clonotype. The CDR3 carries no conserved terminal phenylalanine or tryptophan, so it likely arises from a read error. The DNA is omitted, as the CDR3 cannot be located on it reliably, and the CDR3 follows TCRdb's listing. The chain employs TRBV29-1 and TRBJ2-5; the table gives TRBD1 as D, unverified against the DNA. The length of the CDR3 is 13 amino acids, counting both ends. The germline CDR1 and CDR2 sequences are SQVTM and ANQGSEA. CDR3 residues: CSVEVSPGLALLI.

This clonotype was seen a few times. The CDR3 loop reads CASSLRPGSSYNEQFF. The CDR3, as DNA: TGTGCCAGCAGCCTCCGCCCTGGCAGCTCCTACAATGAGCAGTTCTTC. The V gene is TRBV7-9, the J gene TRBJ2-1; D call uncertain. The germline gives CDR1 SEHNR, CDR2 FQNEAQ (reference sequence). Trimming removed 5 bases from V and 0 bases from J, with 14 bases in between. The CDR3 covers 16 residues.

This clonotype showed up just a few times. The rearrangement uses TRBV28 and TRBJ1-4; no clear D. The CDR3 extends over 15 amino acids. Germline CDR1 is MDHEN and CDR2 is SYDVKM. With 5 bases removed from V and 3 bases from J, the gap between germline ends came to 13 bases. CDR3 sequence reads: CASSPQEESNEKLFF. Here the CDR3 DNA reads TGTGCCAGCAGTCCCCAAGAGGAGTCTAATGAAAAACTGTTTTTT.

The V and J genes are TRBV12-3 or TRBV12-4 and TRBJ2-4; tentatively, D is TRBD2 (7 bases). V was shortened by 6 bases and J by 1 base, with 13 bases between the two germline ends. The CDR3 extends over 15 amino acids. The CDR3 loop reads CASSPGGGAKNIQYF. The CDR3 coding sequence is TGTGCCAGCAGCCCGGGGGGCGGTGCCAAAAACATTCAGTACTTC.

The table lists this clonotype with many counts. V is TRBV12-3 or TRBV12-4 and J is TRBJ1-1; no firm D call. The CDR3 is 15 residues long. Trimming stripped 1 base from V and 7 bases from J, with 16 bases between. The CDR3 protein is CASSLDAPIIIEAFF. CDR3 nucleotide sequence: TGTGCCAGCAGTTTAGACGCCCCGATCATCATTGAAGCTTTCTTT.

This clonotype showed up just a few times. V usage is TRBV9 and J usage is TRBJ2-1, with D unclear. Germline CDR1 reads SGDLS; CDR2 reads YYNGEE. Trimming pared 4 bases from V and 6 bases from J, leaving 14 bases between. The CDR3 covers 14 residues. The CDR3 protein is CASSLRATPNEQFF. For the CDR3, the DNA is TGTGCCAGCAGCCTCCGTGCGACTCCCAATGAGCAGTTCTTC.

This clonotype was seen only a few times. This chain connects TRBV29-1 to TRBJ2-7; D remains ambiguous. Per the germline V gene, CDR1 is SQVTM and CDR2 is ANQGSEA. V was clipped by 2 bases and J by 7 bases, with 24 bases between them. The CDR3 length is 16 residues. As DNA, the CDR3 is TGCAGCGTTGAATCGCACGAAACAGACCTTTTCGGTGAGCAGTACTTC. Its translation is CSVESHETDLFGEQYF.

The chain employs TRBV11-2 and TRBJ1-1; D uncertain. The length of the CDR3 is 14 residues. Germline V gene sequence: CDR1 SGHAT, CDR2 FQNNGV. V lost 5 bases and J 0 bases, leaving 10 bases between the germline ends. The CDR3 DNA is TGTGCCAGCAGCCCCCACAGTATGAACACTGAAGCTTTCTTT. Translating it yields CASSPHSMNTEAFF.

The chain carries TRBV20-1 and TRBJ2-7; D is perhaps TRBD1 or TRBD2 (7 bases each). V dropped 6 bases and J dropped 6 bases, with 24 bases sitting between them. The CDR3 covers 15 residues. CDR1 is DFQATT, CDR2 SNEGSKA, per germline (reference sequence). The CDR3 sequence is CSARSPQGRGVEQYF. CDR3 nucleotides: TGCAGTGCCCGATCCCCACAGGGGAGGGGGGTCGAGCAGTACTTC.